This T cell receptor beta chain is from a study of OX40 agonist ivuxolimab in advanced cancers. Study-level results: Average numbers of expanded clones were greater in CD8+ T cells than in CD4+. Both blood CD4+ and CD8+ T cells showed clonal growth by week 6 at 0.1 to 3.0 mg/kg.

Here immunoSEQ multiplex PCR was the method, and the copy in TCRdb shows in-frame clones only, minus some. The sample yields 30,000 to 40,000 clones, roughly 76% seen once. As for this clone: What it binds is not known.

Germline values: CDR1 SGHAT, CDR2 FQNNGV. The germline V and J ends were trimmed by 3 bases and 4 bases, with 12 bases remaining between them. The CDR3 is 14 residues long. The chain joins TRBV11-2 to TRBJ1-1; tentative D call: TRBD1 (5 bases). The receptor's source is an adult with an advanced solid tumor such as melanoma, head and neck, liver or kidney cancer. The specimen comprised CD4+ or CD8+ T cells sorted from blood, sampled in a trial of the OX40 agonist ivuxolimab. This CDR3 reads CASSLGLRSTEAFF. CDR3 bases: TGTGCCAGCAGCTTGGGACTAAGGAGCACTGAAGCTTTCTTT.